Detailed here is one TCR beta chain. Its target is not known. This specimen comes from a study of beta chain features in type 1 diabetes. From germline, CDR1 is SEHNR and CDR2 FQNEAQ (reference sequence). V dropped 5 bases and J dropped 5 bases, with 9 bases sitting between them. The CDR3 spans 12 residues. General study findings and limits: People with Type 1 diabetes carried modestly yet significantly shorter TCRB CDR3s in all four CD4+ subsets.

The investigators reverse transcribed all of the isolated RNA, so they sequenced expressed TCRB transcripts. Method: immunoSEQ multiplex PCR; TCRdb's copy keeps in-frame clones and lacks some. The sample contains some 350,000 clones, 8.5% to 10% of which appear only once. The chain is built from TRBV7-9 and TRBJ2-5, with D perhaps matching TRBD2 (5 bases). The sequence was collected from a man aged 25-40 years with type 1 diabetes. The specimen was central memory CD4+ T cells from blood. The CDR3: CASSPSGETQYF. The DNA of the CDR3 is TGTGCCAGCAGCCCCTCGGGGGAGACCCAGTACTTC.